This T cell receptor (beta chain) is from a study of cytomegalovirus exposure and HLA in healthy donors. This clone occurred a few times. The CDR3 length is 13 residues. The V gene's germline CDR1 is LNHDA and CDR2 SQIVND (reference sequence). V lost 5 bases and J 5 bases, leaving 12 bases between the germline ends. The assay was immunoSEQ multiplex PCR, and TCRdb's table has in-frame clones only and misses some. Of approximately 170,000 clones detected, roughly 83% appear once; the ten largest clones hold roughly 10%. This chain connects TRBV19 to TRBJ2-5, with D maybe TRBD2 (5 bases). The sample consisted of PBMCs. This clonotype was obtained from a man younger than 45 in good health and CMV-seropositive. The CDR3 DNA reads TGTGCCAGTAGTTTCACTAGGTGGGAGACCCAGTACTTC. Translated: CASSFTRWETQYF.